Presented here are 15 T cell receptor beta chains from one specimen sequenced in a study of identifying expanded T cells in peripheral blood. TCRdb's table, derived via immunoSEQ multiplex PCR, lists solely in-frame clones and lacks some. The table includes about 97,000 clones, roughly 88% detected once. Sequenced input: blood. All receptors come from a person aged 18 to 75 in good health.

The chain recombines TRBV7-2 with TRBJ1-5, with D perhaps TRBD1 (5 bases). Germline V CDR1 and CDR2: SGHTA, FQGNSA. V was shortened by 5 bases and J by 3 bases, with 17 bases between the two germline ends. There are 16 residues in the CDR3. The CDR3: CASSKQNRGINQPQHF. The CDR3 DNA follows: TGTGCCAGCAGCAAACAAAACCGGGGCATCAATCAGCCCCAGCATTTT.

The rearrangement links TRBV19 to TRBJ2-7; D is unclear. The CDR3 runs to 11 residues. Germline V lookup: CDR1 LNHDA, CDR2 SQIVND (reference sequence). The V end was cut by 5 bases, the J end by 3 bases, with 5 bases between. For the CDR3, the DNA is TGTGCCAGTAGTTTGGACTACGAGCAGTACTTC. This sequence encodes CASSLDYEQYF.

CDR3 nucleotides: TGTGCCAGCTGTCCTCAGCCCCAGCATTTT. Its translation is CASCPQPQHF. The chain joins TRBV27 to TRBJ1-5; no firm D call. Germline CDR1 reads MNHEY; CDR2 reads SMNVEV (reference sequence). There are 10 residues in the CDR3. Trimming took 8 bases from V and 6 from J, leaving 5 bases between them.

V and J are TRBV6-5 and TRBJ2-7; D tentatively fits TRBD1 or TRBD2 (5 bases each). The CDR3 loop spans 13 amino acids. V lost 7 bases and J 4 bases, leaving 14 bases between the germline ends. Per germline, CDR1 MNHEY and CDR2 SVGAGI. For the CDR3, the DNA is TGTGCCAGCAATGAGGGCAGGGATTACGAGCAGTACTTC. It codes for CASNEGRDYEQYF.

This clone was counted a single time. The genes are TRBV5-1 and TRBJ2-3; tentative D call: TRBD2 (5 bases). This CDR3 region has 14 residues. The germline V gene has CDR1 SGHRS and CDR2 YFSETQ. Between the trimmed V and J ends, which lost 4 bases and 2 bases, there was a span of 11 bases. This CDR3 is CASSLDLPTDTQYF. CDR3 nucleotides: TGCGCCAGCAGCCTGGACTTGCCCACAGATACGCAGTATTTT. Filled out from reference TRBV5-1 and TRBJ2-3, the complete variable domain reads KAGVTQTPRYLIKTRGQQVTLSCSPISGHRSVSWYQQTPGQGLQFLFEYFSETQRNKGNFPGRFSGRQFSNSRSEMNVSTLELGDSALYLCASSLDLPTDTQYFGPGTRLTVL.

This clone has more than one count but fewer than ten. The chain carries TRBV10-1 and TRBJ2-3; D is unclear. V lost 5 bases and J 2 bases, leaving 5 bases between the germline ends. In germline, CDR1 is WNHNN, CDR2 SYGVQD (reference sequence). There are 12 residues in the CDR3. The CDR3 sequence: CASSQHTDTQYF. As DNA, the CDR3 is TGCGCCAGCAGTCAGCACACAGATACGCAGTATTTT.

The CDR3 DNA follows: TGTGCCAGCAGCTTATCGAGCGGGGGTGTGGCAGATACGCAGTATTTT. Translating it yields CASSLSSGGVADTQYF. This sequence joins TRBV7-2 and TRBJ2-3, with 8 nucleotides matching TRBD2. CDR1 and CDR2 (germline): SGHTA, FQGNSA. The CDR3 has 16 amino acids. Losses at the gene ends were 2 bases for V and 4 bases for J; bases not matched to a gene: 8. The whole variable domain, remainder taken from reference TRBV7-2 and TRBJ2-3, is GAGVSQSPSNKVTEKGKDVELRCDPISGHTALYWYRQSLGQGLEFLIYFQGNSAPDKSGLPSDRFSAERTGGSVSTLTIQRTQQEDSAVYLCASSLSSGGVADTQYFGPGTRLTVL.

About this clone itself: Sequence at one end of the junction differs from germline and may be a read error. The chain joins TRBV11-3 to TRBJ2-1; D is unclear. Germline-derived CDR1 and CDR2 are SGHNT and YENEEA. The CDR3 runs 13 residues. The CDR3: CASSLYPADPAVF. The CDR3 DNA reads TGTGCCAGCAGCTTATATCCGGCGGATCCTGCGGTCTTC.

The chain joins TRBV7-9 to TRBJ1-1; D is undetermined. The germline gives CDR1 SEHNR, CDR2 FQNEAQ (reference sequence). The CDR3 length is 12 residues. Trimming removed 2 bases at V and 2 bases at J, with 3 bases between. CDR3 bases: TGTGCCAGCAGCTTATCCAACACTGAAGCTTTCTTT. Protein product: CASSLSNTEAFF.

The chain has TRBV18 and TRBJ2-7; 8 bases match TRBD2. This CDR3 is built from 15 residues. J was trimmed by 3 bases and V by 3 bases; bases with no gene match: 7. Germline CDR1 and CDR2: KGHSH and LQKENI. CDR3 sequence: CASSPITGGNYEQYF. In DNA form, the CDR3 reads TGTGCCAGCTCACCTATAACGGGAGGGAACTACGAGCAGTACTTC.

CDR3 sequence: CASSSGPNTEAFF. DNA for the CDR3: TGTGCCAGCAGCAGCGGGCCTAACACTGAAGCTTTCTTT. This chain joins TRBV7-8 and TRBJ1-1; the D is unclear. V shed 5 bases and J shed 2 bases, with 9 bases lying between them. The germline V gene encodes CDR1 SGHVS and CDR2 FQNEAQ. This CDR3 spans 13 amino acids.

The chain combines TRBV13 with TRBJ1-4; TRBD1 aligns across 11 bases. Per the germline V gene, CDR1 is PRHDT and CDR2 is FYEKMQ (reference sequence). After removal of 4 bases from V and 6 bases from J, the junction contained 1 base not matched to a gene. The CDR3 is made up of 14 amino acids. The CDR3 here is CASSSGQGDEKLFF. The CDR3 DNA reads TGTGCCAGCAGCTCGGGACAGGGGGATGAAAAACTGTTTTTT.

V and J are TRBV7-6 and TRBJ2-7, with TRBD2 matching over 7 bases. V lost 5 bases to trimming and J lost 9 bases; unmatched junction nucleotides: 19. CDR3 length equals 16 residues. CDR1 SGHVS and CDR2 FNYEAQ come from the germline V gene. CDR3: CASSPTLGAGDFVQYF. As DNA, the CDR3 is TGTGCCAGCAGCCCCACCCTCGGGGCGGGAGATTTTGTGCAGTACTTC.

The chain uses TRBV2 and TRBJ2-2; D is unclear. CDR1 is SNHLY, CDR2 FYNNEI, per germline. This CDR3 has 13 amino acids. With 4 bases removed from V and 4 bases from J, the gap between germline ends came to 7 bases. The CDR3 nucleotides read TGTGCCAGCAGTGTTGTGGTCACCGGGGAGCTGTTTTTT. It yields the protein CASSVVVTGELFF.

This chain connects TRBV5-4 to TRBJ1-2; 9 bases align to TRBD1. CDR1 and CDR2 from the germline V gene are SGHNT and YYREEE (reference sequence). The CDR3 has 15 residues. J was trimmed by 1 base and V by 4 bases; bases with no gene match: 5. This CDR3 is CASSRPGQGNYGYTF. As DNA, the CDR3 is TGTGCCAGCAGCCGCCCGGGACAGGGTAACTATGGCTACACCTTC.